This T cell receptor beta chain derives from a study of cytomegalovirus exposure and HLA in healthy donors (TCRdb year 2017). With regard to the full study: In an earlier analysis of under 750 of the donors, approximately 300 Gb of sequence data and just under 120 million unique TCR beta sequences from roughly 200 million T cells were reported. The number of typed donors differed by locus: about 620-640 for A, B, C, DRB1 and DQB1; 500 to 550 for DQA1; fewer than 610 for DPA1; and around 470 for DPB1. Rather than using new phenotypic data, the later analysis identified candidate immune exposures from TCR beta sequences and from how often those sequences occurred across donors. All discovery cohort repertoires had been generated using a single sequencing platform. In a later genetic analysis, genome-wide SNP genotypes for about 55% of the 666 donors were used, and that subset was treated as a discovery cohort. Among 398 genotyped donors of the cohort, an average of approximately 230,000 unique TCR beta nucleotide sequences were sequenced per donor, roughly 18% of them non-productive. Because of strong linkage in the cohort, a handful of DR-DQ haplotypes were treated as single units for association and clustering. The study profiled the T cell repertoires of around 700 subjects by immunosequencing and related them to cytomegalovirus serostatus. Donor age, sex, ethnicity and CMV serostatus were compiled together with the repertoire data. A separate validation cohort of more than 100 different subjects was used in addition to the approximately 640-subject first cohort. The aim of the study was to test whether cataloging public T cell receptors could identify signatures of past pathogen exposure. To study patterns of TCR occurrence, a later analysis re-analyzed previously published TCR beta repertoires from around 700 donors and added high-resolution HLA genotyping. To predict cytomegalovirus infection status, the study combined high-throughput TCR immunosequencing, statistical association of individual TCRs with disease status, and machine learning. An early release covering roughly 640 HLA-typed donors comprised about 300 gigabases of sequencing data and roughly 86 million unique TCR sequences. In an earlier analysis of 587 of the donors, high-throughput TCR beta sequencing was used to judge whether each TCR beta V gene segment behaved as functional or pseudogenic. Class I and class II HLA loci were covered by the typing at four-digit resolution. Of the roughly 400 genotyped donors, 70% to 90% were placed in the genetic ancestry cluster associated with self-reported Caucasian donors. Study-wide conclusions, independent of this receptor: According to the authors, the approach could potentially be generalized to other disease states and immunological phenotypes. A few of the identified cytomegalovirus-associated TCR beta chains were confirmed in vitro to be specific for cytomegalovirus antigens. A later genetic analysis associated a missense DCLRE1C variant with V-gene and J-gene trimming of TCR beta chains, and an independent cohort replicated the association. In a later analysis, several top co-occurrence clusters were reported to appear linked to parvovirus B19, influenza, CMV and Epstein-Barr virus. Strong co-occurrence of HLA alleles, especially DR and DQ, made assigning TCR associations to individual alleles difficult. Because counts were too low, approximately 15 rarely observed V segments, including chromosome 9 orphons, were excluded from the earlier analysis of 587 of the donors. A further reported finding was that TCR beta sequences accurately predicted the HLA-A and HLA-B alleles for most subjects in the first cohort. While some public TCRs were present in many individuals, most TCR sequences turned up only very rarely across donors. In a later analysis, HLA-associated TCR beta chains showed more clonal expansion and lower generation probabilities than non-associated chains that were equally common. In the study, approximately 160 TCR beta chains were listed as associated with cytomegalovirus. An earlier analysis of 587 of the donors showed that most TCR beta V segments appeared in productive rearrangements either about 87% or about 30% of the time, which broadly matched IMGT annotations. Some IMGT-functional V segments, including TRBV6-2 and TRBV6-3, could not be distinguished by the 87-base-pair reads and were therefore excluded. A later genetic analysis reported fewer N-insertions in productive TCRs among donors in an Asian-associated ancestry cluster than the approximately 670-donor mean. The classifier was reported to diagnose cytomegalovirus status with high specificity and sensitivity in both the original and validation cohorts. Most CMV-associated TCR beta chains appeared to be HLA-restricted in a later analysis, and the HLA associations seemed to be driven largely by CMV exposure. This cohort had only TCR beta chains sequenced, and the lack of alpha or paired-chain data limited which features could be detected. Because HLA typing was missing for some donors at each locus, association tests included only the typed subset. The sequencing pipeline was judged likely to have produced a cluster of highly shared sequence variants as a technical artifact. Correlated functional status among segregating V segments might reflect linkage disequilibrium, but an unknown experimental factor could not be ruled out. In a later analysis, some 18,000 TCR beta sequences were associated with specific HLA alleles at a false discovery rate of 0.05. The presence/absence analyses assumed that sequencing depth was roughly uniform across donors, and that assumption may not be true. In a later analysis, TCR association rates were found to vary across HLA loci, with the most associated TCRs seen for DRB1 alleles and the fewest for HLA-C alleles. Immune exposure information for the cohort was limited to CMV serostatus.

The library came from the immunoSEQ multiplex PCR assay. For the multiplex PCR, a mixture combining 60 forward primers for TCR Vbeta segments and 13 reverse primers for TCR Jbeta segments was used. The CDR3 region of rearranged TCR beta genes was amplified from genomic DNA by a multiplex PCR assay. The amplified TCR beta libraries were sequenced on the Illumina HiSeq System as 87-base-pair reads. Per the source publication's procedure: In a later analysis, 70 million to 95 million unique TCR beta chains were counted across the 690 or so repertoires, and roughly 10 million of these chains were shared by at least two donors. Raw reads were error-corrected and collapsed into unique sequences by a nearest-neighbor algorithm in which closely related sequences were merged to remove PCR and sequencing errors. CDR3 sequences were aligned to IMGT reference sequences to assign V, D and J gene segments. Each retained sequence needed at least a six-nucleotide match to both a V gene segment and a J gene segment. A rearrangement counted as productive if the CDR3 had no stop codons and remained in frame with V and J, and every other rearrangement counted as non-productive. Following IMGT convention, CDR3 was defined as the stretch from the second conserved V-encoded cysteine up to the conserved J-encoded phenylalanine. The earlier analysis of 500 to 600 of the donors excluded sequences that lacked an unambiguous match to a single V gene segment. In an earlier analysis of 587 of the donors, a V segment was called functional when productive rearrangements were above 56.7%, and segregating when the standard deviation between donors exceeded 5%. A statistical classification framework was developed to diagnose cytomegalovirus status using the catalog of TCR beta chain sequences. V and J gene assignment, in a later analysis, came from comparing TCR nucleotide sequences with IMGT/GENE-DB human TR gene sequences. Using the TCRdist pipeline, a later analysis assigned CDR3 sequences along with most-parsimonious VDJ recombination scenarios. In a later analysis, each TCR beta chain was defined by its CDR3 amino acid sequence together with its V-gene family, and reads lacking a unique V-gene family were excluded. As a way to deal with suspected cross-contamination and a sequencing artifact, a later analysis dropped 640 or so nucleotide sequences that were highly shared and had low generation probability. In a later analysis, a clonal expansion index was calculated for each public chain from normalized within-repertoire ranks of inferred template counts. Generation probabilities in a later analysis came from a VDJ recombination model fitted to out-of-frame rearrangements, and those results were checked against IGoR. Hypergeometric tests were used in a later analysis to score TCR-TCR, TCR-HLA and TCR-CMV co-occurrence, with a repertoire-size bias correction applied to the TCR pairs. False discovery rates were estimated in a later analysis by permuting HLA or CMV assignments 20 times. In a later analysis, co-occurring TCRs were grouped using DBSCAN, and TCRdist sequence similarity was added for clustering within HLA-allele-positive subsets. For co-occurrence clustering, repertoires with fewer than 30,000 or more than 120,000 public chains were excluded, along with a handful of repertoires with anomalous nucleotide sharing. Here the immuneACCESS table is served through TCRdb, limited to in-frame sequences with V and J called. Missing clones are a known gap in these copies; in checked studies unresolved V genes cover under half, and the rest lacks a known reason. The DNA gave D and trimming, while V, J and clone size come from that table. A total of 100,000 to 120,000 clones appear in this sample, around 87% of them only once. Less than 2% of the sample is taken by the ten largest.

Reading the germline V gene gives CDR1 SGHAT and CDR2 FQNNGV. The V and J ends are trimmed by 6 bases and 4 bases, leaving 22 bases between them. The CDR3 sequence holds 16 residues, the cysteine and phenylalanine included. Here the CDR3 DNA is all that survives: 48 bases in frame from base 1. Points on this clone: Which antigen it targets is not known. The sample holds no much larger clone one base away, and base qualities are not on file.

The cohort was made up of 650 to 700 healthy bone marrow donors. Cohort members were all nominally healthy when sampled, although unrecorded immune exposures were likely present. The donor was CMV seronegative and belonged to the group of around 400 seronegative cohort members. A peripheral blood sample was provided by each donor, and peripheral blood mononuclear cells were used for TCR beta sequencing. The Qiagen DNeasy Blood Extraction Kit was used to extract genomic DNA from the blood cell samples. This TCR was sampled from a man aged 40-55 years in good health and CMV-seronegative. Material for sequencing was PBMCs. The sequence joins TRBV11-2 to TRBJ2-7; the D region possibly corresponds to TRBD1 (6 bases align). The CDR3 reads CASRPTLGQLRYEQYF. The nucleotide sequence reads as follows: TGTGCCAGCAGACCTACTCTTGGACAGCTAAGATACGAGCAGTACTTC. This CDR3, with the reference TRBV11-2 and TRBJ2-7 proteins standing in past its ends, gives the full variable domain EAGVAQSPRYKIIEKRQSVAFWCNPISGHATLYWYQQILGQGPKLLIQFQNNGVVDDSQLPKDRFSAERLKGVDSTLKIQPAKLEDSAVYLCASRPTLGQLRYEQYFGPGTRLTVT.